This T cell receptor (beta chain) was found in a study of tumor-infiltrating lymphocytes in primary liver carcinoma. General study points: There were only about 8-25% of top clones found in all five tumor regions.

With respect to this clonotype: Its target is not known. The junction and the germline gene differ at one end; a read error may be behind it.

Co-extraction of RNA and DNA was performed on roughly 20-33 mg of unsorted bulk tissue. Priming with a constant-region primer yielded TCR beta cDNA from 400 to 500 ng total RNA. The TCR beta library was amplified through three nested multiplex PCR rounds in a modified ARM-PCR procedure. TRBV1-TRBV30 forward and Cbeta reverse primers drove the first two approximately 11-cycle rounds. TCRdb used MiXCR to reprocess the multiplex PCR reads, holding one entry per CDR3 protein. Of roughly 80,000 distinct CDR3 sequences in the sample, 70% to 75% are singletons; the top ten hold about an eighth. The CDR3 runs to 14 residues. Germline values: CDR1 SGHAT, CDR2 FQNNGV.

The chain employs TRBV11-2 and TRBJ1-2; D not certain. Input material: liver tumor tissue from sampling region 4. The sample's subset: tumor region T4, right-lateral pole. The receptor's source is an older woman with primary liver carcinoma and hepatitis B virus infection. CDR3 nucleotide sequence: TGTGCTAGCAGCTTAAACATGGGATTCCATGGCTACACCTTC. It codes for CASSLNMGFHGYTF.